Included here is one TCR beta chain sequence, with context. Its antigen is as yet unknown. The V and J ends lost 0 bases and 2 bases respectively, with 7 bases between them. CDR3 length equals 15 residues. Germline V gives CDR1 SGHTA, CDR2 FQGTGA. This entry is derived from a study of PD-L1 blockade in urothelial cancer. Overall study context: Patients' atezolizumab regimen, 1,200 mg intravenously every 3 weeks, began at some point between 2014 and 2015. About nine tenths of the roughly 29 patients were men who had bladder-origin urothelial cancer. Blood drawn 3 weeks (second dose) and 6 weeks after treatment start was analyzed.

Documented time point: peripheral blood 6 weeks after treatment start. Sequencing used immunoSEQ multiplex PCR; TCRdb keeps in-frame clones, though not all of them. The table includes more than 95,000 clones, 86% detected once. Notes on the study in general: Stronger expansion of tumor-associated clones in blood at 3 weeks distinguished durable-benefit patients.

The chain couples TRBV7-3 to TRBJ1-4; unclear D gene. This receptor was identified in a man aged 50 or older with urothelial cancer. Sequencing was performed on PBMCs, taken around atezolizumab (anti-PD-L1) treatment. This CDR3 reads CASSLTRATNEKLFF. CDR3 sequence (DNA): TGTGCCAGCAGCTTAACGAGGGCGACTAATGAAAAACTGTTTTTT.